Each of the 29 T cell receptor beta chains below was sequenced from the same sample in a study of T cells after yellow fever vaccination. One entry per CDR3 protein results from TCRdb running MiXCR on the 5' RACE reads. The sample has 100,000 to 150,000 distinct CDR3 sequences, roughly 10% seen once. The sequenced sample was CD8+ T cells sorted from PBMCs, obtained on the day of the yellow fever booster vaccination. All receptors derive from a man between 18 and 29 years old who received the YFV17D yellow fever vaccine.

This clonotype was found many times. The V gene is TRBV4-2, the J gene TRBJ1-5, with D possibly TRBD1 on 5 matching bases. This CDR3 has 15 residues. The germline V gene has CDR1 LGHNA and CDR2 YNFKEQ. Trimming pared 3 bases from V and 5 bases from J, leaving 14 bases between. The CDR3 is CASSHLGGGDQPQHF. In DNA form, the CDR3 reads TGTGCCAGCAGCCACCTGGGGGGGGGAGATCAGCCCCAGCATTTT.

This clonotype was counted a few times. J is TRBJ2-1 and V is TRBV4-1; 7 bases are shared with TRBD1. After removal of 3 bases from V and 9 bases from J, the junction contained 5 bases not matched to a gene. The germline V gene has CDR1 MGHRA and CDR2 YSYEKL. This CDR3 is built from 13 residues. The CDR3 sequence: CASSQRGQGEQFF. The DNA of the CDR3 is TGCGCCAGCAGCCAGAGGGGGCAGGGTGAGCAGTTCTTC.

This clonotype came up a few times. The chain joins TRBV4-1 to TRBJ2-7, with no clear D. Trimming shortened V by 4 bases and J by 1 base, and 8 bases separated the two germline ends. The germline V gene has CDR1 MGHRA and CDR2 YSYEKL. CDR3 length equals 13 residues. CDR3 in amino acids: CASSPELSYEQYV. The CDR3 coding sequence is TGCGCCAGCAGCCCAGAATTGTCCTACGAGCAGTACGTC.

This clonotype has more than one count but fewer than ten. The chain carries TRBV7-9 and TRBJ2-1; 12 bases line up with TRBD2. The CDR3 covers 16 residues. Unmatched junction bases numbered 6, after V lost 4 bases and J lost 5 bases. From germline, CDR1 is SEHNR and CDR2 FQNEAQ (reference sequence). CDR3 loop: CASSSRTSGEHNEQFF. CDR3 coding DNA: TGTGCCAGCAGCTCCCGGACTAGCGGGGAACACAATGAGCAGTTCTTC.

This clonotype has at least ten counts. The chain links TRBV6-5 to TRBJ1-1; D not resolved. The CDR3 has 13 amino acids. V was trimmed by 0 bases and J by 4 bases, leaving 6 bases between them. Per the germline V gene, CDR1 is MNHEY and CDR2 is SVGAGI. The CDR3, as DNA: TGTGCCAGCAGTTACTCTGGCGGCACTGAAGCTTTCTTT. Protein product: CASSYSGGTEAFF.

This clonotype was counted many times. The rearrangement joins TRBV20-1 to TRBJ2-2; D is unresolved. Germline CDR1 DFQATT, CDR2 SNEGSKA (reference sequence). The length of the CDR3 is 14 residues. Trimming pared 2 bases from V and 5 bases from J, leaving 12 bases between. The chain's CDR3 is CSARTTLGTGELFF. CDR3 DNA sequence: TGCAGTGCTAGAACTACGCTAGGGACCGGGGAGCTGTTTTTT.

V and J are TRBV4-1 and TRBJ2-7, with D tentatively TRBD1 or TRBD2 (5 bases each). Per the germline V gene, CDR1 is MGHRA and CDR2 is YSYEKL. V dropped 5 bases and J dropped 6 bases, with 17 bases sitting between them. The CDR3 loop spans 14 amino acids. CDR3 in DNA: TGCGCCAGCAGCATTGGCCCCGGGGCGGCCGAGCAGTACTTC. Protein product: CASSIGPGAAEQYF.

The chain links TRBV12-3 or TRBV12-4 to TRBJ2-1, with 11 bases lining up with TRBD2. CDR3 length: 14 amino acids. With 7 bases clipped from V and 7 bases from J, the junction kept 6 bases outside the gene matches. CDR3 region: CASTFSGGANEQFF. Here the CDR3 DNA reads TGTGCCAGCACCTTTAGCGGGGGGGCGAATGAGCAGTTCTTC.

The genes are TRBV15 and TRBJ2-7, with 12 positions matching TRBD1. Germline lookup yields CDR1 LNHNV and CDR2 YYDKDF (reference sequence). V trimming: 5 bases; J trimming: 5 bases; junction bases outside the gene matches: 10. The CDR3 contains 16 residues. The DNA of the CDR3 is TGTGCCACCAGCGGGGGACAGGGGGCTTCATTCAACGAGCAGTACTTC. Protein product: CATSGGQGASFNEQYF.

This clonotype has a count of ten or more. The V and J genes are TRBV29-1 and TRBJ2-5; 8 nucleotides align to TRBD1. CDR1 is SQVTM and CDR2 is ANQGSEA in the germline V gene. The junction had 11 bases not matched to a gene; V was cut back by 0 bases and J by 5 bases. The CDR3 runs 16 residues. As DNA, the CDR3 is TGCAGCGTTGAAGATCCTGGCAGGGGGCGTGAGGAGACCCAGTACTTC. This translates into CSVEDPGRGREETQYF.

This clonotype was found a few times. This sequence joins TRBV6-2 or TRBV6-3 and TRBJ2-7; TRBD1 is a possible D gene (6 bases). The CDR3 has 14 residues. Trimming removed 6 bases from V and 2 bases from J, with 14 bases in between. Germline V gene data show CDR1 as MNHEY and CDR2 as SVGEGT. CDR3 in amino acids: CASSLAGDTYEQYV. The CDR3 DNA sequence: TGTGCCAGCAGCCTAGCCGGGGACACCTACGAGCAGTACGTC.

In this sample, this clonotype turned up many times. This chain connects TRBV10-3 to TRBJ2-3, with 13 positions matching TRBD2. With 3 bases clipped from V and 5 bases from J, the junction kept 11 bases outside the gene matches. Germline loops: CDR1 ENHRY, CDR2 SYGVKD. This CDR3 is built from 18 residues. CDR3 DNA sequence: TGTGCCATCAGTGATCACGGACTAGCGGGGGCCGGGGGAGATACGCAGTATTTT. This gives the protein CAISDHGLAGAGGDTQYF.

The V call is TRBV10-1, the J call TRBJ2-1; D uncertain. V gave up 1 base and J gave up 0 bases, with 13 bases separating them. Looked up from germline, CDR1 is WNHNN and CDR2 is SYGVQD (reference sequence). The CDR3 covers 17 residues. The CDR3 nucleotides are TGCGCCAGCAGTGAGTTTCCCGACCGGAGCTCCTACAATGAGCAGTTCTTC. Translating it yields CASSEFPDRSSYNEQFF.

The chain has TRBV10-2 and TRBJ2-5; 14 nucleotides align to TRBD2. CDR1 and CDR2 from the germline V gene are WSHSY and SAAADI. The CDR3 is 15 residues long. The ends lost 5 bases at V and 4 bases at J; junction bases unmatched: 3. The CDR3 DNA reads as TGCGCCAGCAGTCCGACTAGCGGGGGGGGAGAGACCCAGTACTTC. It translates to CASSPTSGGGETQYF.

This clonotype has only a few counts. This sequence joins TRBV4-3 and TRBJ2-3; 8 bases are shared with TRBD2. This CDR3 spans 18 amino acids. CDR1 LGHNA and CDR2 YSLEER come from the germline V gene. The V segment lost 0 bases and the J segment 2 bases; nucleotides outside the gene matches: 10. The CDR3 DNA sequence: TGCGCCAGCAGCCAAGAGGTAGCGGGGACACGCCTCACAGATACGCAGTATTTT. This translates into CASSQEVAGTRLTDTQYF.

This clonotype was counted only a few times. The V and J genes are TRBV15 and TRBJ2-1; tentatively, D is TRBD1 (5 bases). This CDR3 contains 11 residues. V was cut by 9 bases and J by 7 bases, with 10 bases left in between. Germline values: CDR1 LNHNV, CDR2 YYDKDF (reference sequence). CDR3: CATARGNEQFF. CDR3 DNA sequence: TGTGCCACGGCTAGGGGAAATGAGCAGTTCTTC.

In this sample, this clonotype turned up many times. V gene TRBV6-6 combines with J gene TRBJ1-1; D is unclear. From germline, CDR1 is MNHNY and CDR2 SVGAGI (reference sequence). This CDR3 region has 14 residues. V dropped 5 bases and J dropped 4 bases, with 14 bases sitting between them. This CDR3 reads CASSRPATGTEAFF. CDR3 nucleotide sequence: TGTGCCAGCAGTCGCCCTGCGACGGGCACTGAAGCTTTCTTT.

The sample holds many counts of this clonotype. The rearrangement joins TRBV4-1 to TRBJ2-2; D is tentatively TRBD1 or TRBD2 (5 bases each). V dropped 3 bases and J dropped 0 bases, with 11 bases sitting between them. The germline CDR1 and CDR2 sequences are MGHRA and YSYEKL. This CDR3 spans 16 amino acids. DNA of the CDR3: TGCGCCAGCAGCCAGGGTTGGGGGACGAACACCGGGGAGCTGTTTTTT. This translates into CASSQGWGTNTGELFF.

V and J are TRBV28 and TRBJ1-1; D ambiguous. Between the trimmed V and J ends, which lost 6 bases and 11 bases, there was a span of 13 bases. CDR3 length: 11 amino acids. Germline V gene lookup returns CDR1 MDHEN and CDR2 SYDVKM. CDR3 protein: CASRRAGLAFF. CDR3 nucleotides: TGTGCCAGCAGGCGTGCCGGGCTGGCTTTCTTT.

The J gene is TRBJ2-2, the V gene TRBV6-5, with 8 positions matching TRBD2. V lost 5 bases to trimming and J lost 7 bases; unmatched junction nucleotides: 9. The V gene's germline CDR1 is MNHEY and CDR2 SVGAGI. The CDR3 extends over 15 amino acids. The CDR3 nucleotides are TGTGCCAGCAGTCCATCCGGGGGGGCCGGCGGGGAGCTGTTTTTT. Its translation is CASSPSGGAGGELFF.

The chain joins TRBV12-3 or TRBV12-4 to TRBJ1-1; D gene ambiguous. The CDR3 loop spans 13 amino acids. Trimming took off 1 base at V and 4 bases at J, with 7 bases between the two ends. The CDR3 loop reads CASSLGLGTEAFF. The CDR3 DNA is TGTGCCAGCAGTTTAGGCTTAGGCACTGAAGCTTTCTTT.

Only a few counts were recorded for this clonotype. The chain carries TRBV7-9 and TRBJ2-2; 11 bases agree with TRBD1. CDR1 is SEHNR, CDR2 FQNEAQ, per germline (reference sequence). This CDR3 comprises 15 residues. With V trimmed by 4 bases and J by 8 bases, 6 bases remained unmatched. CDR3 DNA sequence: TGTGCCAGCAGCTCCCGGGACAGGGGGACTGGGGAGCTGTTTTTT. Residues: CASSSRDRGTGELFF.

This clonotype was found a few times. This chain links TRBV6-2 or TRBV6-3 with TRBJ1-1; TRBD1 is a possible D gene (6 bases). The CDR3 consists of 14 residues. Germline values: CDR1 MNHEY, CDR2 SVGEGT. The ends were cut back, 5 bases at V and 5 bases at J, with 15 bases in the middle. CDR3 amino acids: CASSETQGWTEAFF. CDR3 sequence (DNA): TGTGCCAGCAGTGAAACACAGGGTTGGACTGAAGCTTTCTTT.

V is TRBV12-3 or TRBV12-4 and J is TRBJ2-3; D not certain. Trimming removed 5 bases from V and 6 bases from J, with 15 bases in between. This CDR3 is built from 14 residues. In DNA form, the CDR3 reads TGTGCCAGCAGTGCGCTAGTACGGCACGATACGCAGTATTTT. Protein: CASSALVRHDTQYF.

This clonotype was recorded a few times. CDR3 in DNA: TGTGCCAGCAGCCTACTAGCGGGGGGAGGGAATGAGCAGTTCTTC. This encodes CASSLLAGGGNEQFF. The chain employs TRBV7-2 and TRBJ2-1; TRBD2 aligns across 12 bases. The germline V gene encodes CDR1 SGHTA and CDR2 FQGNSA. This CDR3 comprises 15 residues. With V trimmed by 5 bases and J by 7 bases, 6 bases remained unmatched.

The chain employs TRBV27 and TRBJ2-7; 8 nucleotides line up with TRBD1. Germline loops: CDR1 MNHEY, CDR2 SMNVEV (reference sequence). CDR3 length: 15 amino acids. Losses at the gene ends were 2 bases for V and 5 bases for J; bases not matched to a gene: 8. This chain's CDR3 is CASSLVAGGHHEQYF. Here the CDR3 DNA reads TGTGCCAGCAGTTTAGTGGCAGGGGGCCACCACGAGCAGTACTTC.

The CDR3: CASSKTLAYNEQFF. The CDR3 nucleotides are TGTGCCAGCAGCAAAACACTAGCGTACAATGAGCAGTTCTTC. This chain connects TRBV6-6 to TRBJ2-1; 7 bases agree with TRBD2. The germline V gene encodes CDR1 MNHNY and CDR2 SVGAGI (reference sequence). CDR3 length equals 14 residues. With 6 bases clipped from V and 4 bases from J, the junction kept 6 bases outside the gene matches.

The V gene is TRBV20-1, the J gene TRBJ1-1, with unresolved D. CDR1 DFQATT and CDR2 SNEGSKA come from the germline V gene (reference sequence). The CDR3 contains 11 residues. V lost 3 bases and J 7 bases, leaving 9 bases between the germline ends. CDR3 sequence: CSASMAVEAFF. Here the CDR3 DNA reads TGCAGTGCTAGTATGGCAGTTGAAGCTTTCTTT.

This clonotype was counted a few times. Compared with germline, one end of the junction differs, possibly owing to a read error. This rearrangement joins TRBV6-4 to TRBJ2-1; 7 nucleotides align to TRBD2. The CDR3 runs to 12 residues. Germline V gene lookup returns CDR1 MRHNA and CDR2 SNTAGT. In DNA form, the CDR3 reads TGTGCCAGCAGTGACTCGGGGGGGTCCCCACACTTC. Encoded protein: CASSDSGGSPHF.